This note documents a single T cell receptor (beta chain) sequence. Its antigen is as yet unknown. A sample-barcoded 5' primer and a J-beta primer mix were used in a second PCR of roughly 6 to 11 cycles. Researchers report that a template-switch adaptor with 12 random nucleotides tagged each cDNA molecule. One entry per CDR3 protein results from TCRdb running MiXCR on the 5' RACE reads. The sample has fewer than 1,000,000 distinct CDR3 sequences, roughly 46% seen once. These data come from a study of blood T cells in healthy people across ages. Findings and caveats of the study: It was not known whether donors were CMV positive (a possible confounder of expanded clonotype changes).

This CDR3 region has 12 residues. Germline lookup yields CDR1 SGHNT and CDR2 YENEEA. V was trimmed by 3 bases and J by 9 bases, leaving 9 bases between them. This rearrangement joins TRBV11-3 to TRBJ2-1; tentatively, D is TRBD2 (6 bases). Material: blood. The sequence derives from a man at least 80 years old in good health. The CDR3 reads CASSFHSGEQFF. The CDR3 DNA reads TGTGCCAGCAGCTTCCATAGCGGTGAGCAGTTCTTC.